This TCR beta chain was captured in a study of CD8 T cells in Susac syndrome. A quantity of 0.5 to 1 ug RNA underwent reverse transcription using random hexamers. TCRdb reprocessed the immunoSEQ multiplex PCR reads with MiXCR, giving one entry per CDR3 protein. The sample contains some 97,000 distinct CDR3 sequences, 95% of which appear only once. V was clipped by 10 bases and J by 5 bases; unmatched bases: 9. There are 14 residues in the CDR3. Germline V gives CDR1 MNHEY, CDR2 SMNVEV (reference sequence). The chain couples TRBV27 to TRBJ2-7; 12 bases are a match to TRBD1. The sequence was obtained from a human donor with Susac syndrome. Input material: CD8+ T cells from PBMCs. The CDR3 here is CATGEGQGANEQYF. The CDR3 bases are TGTGCCACCGGGGAGGGACAGGGGGCCAACGAGCAGTACTTC.